The 31 T cell receptor beta chains in this list originate from one sample, sequenced in a study of T-cell reconstitution after alpha-beta-depleted transplantation in children. Preparation of the TCRbeta library involved a method that used unique molecular identifiers. From the PCR reads, TCRdb called clonotypes with MiXCR, one entry per CDR3 protein. The sample lists some 490,000 distinct CDR3 sequences; approximately 13% were seen once. The input for sequencing was PBMCs from the stem cell graft donor, taken from the stem cell graft. The receptor set was obtained from a human donor who donated a stem cell graft to a child with combined immunodeficiency.

This chain links TRBV7-8 with TRBJ2-2; D possibly corresponds to TRBD2 (6 bases). Germline V gene sequence: CDR1 SGHVS, CDR2 FQNEAQ. Trimming took 5 bases from V and 6 from J, leaving 19 bases between them. CDR3 length: 16 amino acids. CDR3 residues: CASSPRRDFISGELFF. The CDR3, as DNA: TGTGCCAGCAGCCCTCGCCGGGACTTTATCTCCGGGGAGCTGTTTTTT.

The V call is TRBV4-2, the J call TRBJ2-7; D unclear. V was trimmed by 1 base and J by 7 bases, leaving 17 bases between them. From germline, CDR1 is LGHNA and CDR2 YNFKEQ. CDR3 length: 15 residues. The CDR3 reads CASSQVLGRVGEQYF. Written as DNA, the CDR3 is TGTGCCAGCAGCCAAGTCCTCGGCCGCGTCGGGGAGCAGTACTTC.

This rearrangement joins TRBV12-3 or TRBV12-4 to TRBJ2-1; possibly TRBD1 for D (5 bases). This CDR3 comprises 13 residues. Trimming pared 6 bases from V and 5 bases from J, leaving 11 bases between. The CDR3 loop is CASSPAGNNEQFF. The CDR3 DNA follows: TGTGCCAGCAGCCCAGCAGGGAACAATGAGCAGTTCTTC.

The sample holds one count of this clonotype. This rearrangement joins TRBV29-1 to TRBJ1-2; 12 bases map to TRBD1. Germline V gene sequence: CDR1 SQVTM, CDR2 ANQGSEA. The CDR3 spans 15 residues. V was clipped by 7 bases and J by 4 bases; unmatched bases: 10. The CDR3 DNA sequence: TGCAGCGCCCGGCGAGGGACAGGGGGCGCCTATGGCTACACCTTC. Translated: CSARRGTGGAYGYTF.

This rearrangement joins TRBV4-2 to TRBJ2-5; no reliable D call. Trimming left V 0 bases short and J 2 bases short, with 7 bases between. The germline V gene encodes CDR1 LGHNA and CDR2 YNFKEQ. The length of the CDR3 is 14 residues. The CDR3 loop reads CASSQEQIQETQYF. CDR3 DNA sequence: TGTGCCAGCAGCCAAGAACAGATTCAAGAGACCCAGTACTTC.

The table lists this clonotype with a few counts. This chain links TRBV29-1 with TRBJ1-2; 9 bases fit TRBD1. V dropped 6 bases and J dropped 4; count of bases not matched to a gene: 6. CDR1 SQVTM and CDR2 ANQGSEA come from the germline V gene. This CDR3 is built from 13 residues. The CDR3 nucleotides read TGCAGCGTGGGGGACAGGGCCGTCTATGGCTACACCTTC. The encoded protein is CSVGDRAVYGYTF.

J is TRBJ2-1 and V is TRBV24-1, with unresolved D. The CDR3 length is 15 residues. The germline V gene encodes CDR1 KGHDR and CDR2 SFDVKD. The V gene lost 4 bases and the J gene lost 0 bases, with 9 bases spanning the gap. The CDR3 reads CATSEVGSSYNEQFF. CDR3 nucleotide sequence: TGTGCCACCAGTGAGGTCGGAAGCTCCTACAATGAGCAGTTCTTC.

This clonotype was detected only a few times. The chain combines TRBV29-1 with TRBJ1-6; D possibly corresponds to TRBD1 (5 bases). The CDR3 has 13 residues. V was shortened by 5 bases and J by 9 bases, with 14 bases between the two germline ends. CDR1 is SQVTM and CDR2 is ANQGSEA in the germline V gene. CDR3 sequence (DNA): TGCAGCGTTCAAATGGGGGTTGGTTCACCCCTCCACTTT. It specifies CSVQMGVGSPLHF.

This clonotype has only a few counts. The chain joins TRBV6-2 or TRBV6-3 to TRBJ2-4; 7 bases agree with TRBD1. Germline CDR1 is MNHEY and CDR2 is SVGEGT. Germline trimming cut 6 bases from V and 0 bases from J; bases unmatched to any gene: 11. This CDR3 comprises 17 residues. The CDR3 is CASSYPGTDLAKNIQYF. CDR3 in DNA: TGTGCCAGCAGCTACCCCGGGACAGACCTAGCCAAAAACATTCAGTACTTC.

The chain is built from TRBV30 and TRBJ1-4; TRBD1 is a possible D gene (5 bases). CDR1 is GTSNPN, CDR2 SVGIG, per germline (reference sequence). Trimming pared 4 bases from V and 8 bases from J, leaving 14 bases between. This CDR3 spans 13 amino acids. CDR3 nucleotides: TGTGCCTGGAAGGGGATGGGACCGGAAAAACTGTTTTTT. Protein product: CAWKGMGPEKLFF. Based on the CDR3 plus reference TRBV30 and TRBJ1-4, the full variable domain is SQTIHQWPATLVQPVGSPLSLECTVEGTSNPNLYWYRQAAGRGLQLLFYSVGIGQISSEVPQNLSASRPQDRQFILSSKKLLLSDSGFYLCAWKGMGPEKLFFGSGTQLSVL.

This chain links TRBV3-1 with TRBJ1-1, with a tentative D call TRBD1 (5 bases). The CDR3 covers 15 residues. Germline V gene sequence: CDR1 LGHDT, CDR2 YNNKEL (reference sequence). V was clipped by 1 base and J by 0 bases, with 9 bases between them. The CDR3 nucleotides read TGTGCCAGCAGCCAAGTCGGGGGAATGAACACTGAAGCTTTCTTT. Its protein is CASSQVGGMNTEAFF. Variable domain in full (rest from reference TRBV3-1 and TRBJ1-1): DTAVSQTPKYLVTQMGNDKSIKCEQNLGHDTMYWYKQDSKKFLKIMFSYNNKELIINETVPNRFSPKSPDKAHLNLHINSLELGDSAVYFCASSQVGGMNTEAFFGQGTRLTVV.

This clonotype has at least ten counts. The chain combines TRBV9 with TRBJ2-2, with D perhaps TRBD1 or TRBD2 (5 bases each). Trimming pared 3 bases from V and 7 bases from J, leaving 22 bases between. CDR1 SGDLS and CDR2 YYNGEE come from the germline V gene. There are 17 residues in the CDR3. CDR3 in amino acids: CASSANPGRIRDGELFF. CDR3 bases: TGTGCCAGCAGCGCCAACCCGGGGCGTATAAGGGACGGGGAGCTGTTTTTT.

This clonotype was detected ten times or more. Written as DNA, the CDR3 is TGTGCCAGCAGTTACGCCCAGAGGGGCGAGCAGTACTTC. Translated, it gives CASSYAQRGEQYF. The chain couples TRBV6-5 to TRBJ2-7, with D possibly called TRBD1 or TRBD2 (5 bases each). V shed 2 bases and J shed 6 bases, with 11 bases lying between them. This CDR3 is 13 amino acids long. Germline V CDR1 and CDR2: MNHEY, SVGAGI.

This clonotype appeared a few times. The rearrangement uses TRBV7-6 and TRBJ2-7; 7 bases are a match to TRBD1. Germline CDR1 SGHVS, CDR2 FNYEAQ. J was trimmed by 7 bases and V by 1 base; bases with no gene match: 10. The CDR3 is 15 residues long. CDR3 sequence (DNA): TGTGCCAGCAGCTTAGGCCCGGGACAGAACCAAGAGCAGTACTTC. Protein sequence: CASSLGPGQNQEQYF.

There are a few counts of this clonotype. This chain links TRBV9 with TRBJ2-1, with 11 bases lining up with TRBD2. V was pared by 3 bases and J by 8 bases, with 10 bases of the junction left unmatched. The CDR3 runs 16 residues. In germline, CDR1 is SGDLS, CDR2 YYNGEE. The CDR3 protein is CASSGNLAGGNYEQFF. CDR3 DNA sequence: TGTGCCAGCAGCGGAAATTTAGCGGGAGGGAACTATGAGCAGTTCTTC.

This clonotype has only a few counts. The rearrangement links TRBV12-3 or TRBV12-4 to TRBJ1-1, with D uncertain. The CDR3 loop spans 17 amino acids. Trimming removed 6 bases from V and 2 bases from J, with 22 bases in between. Here the CDR3 reads CASRPPATDDLNTEAFF. The CDR3 DNA is TGTGCCAGCAGGCCCCCAGCGACCGATGATCTCAACACTGAAGCTTTCTTT.

This clonotype was seen a handful of times. The chain recombines TRBV7-3 with TRBJ2-7; TRBD2 agrees at 7 bases. The CDR3 is made up of 12 amino acids. V gave up 4 bases and J gave up 6 bases; unmatched junction bases: 3. Germline V gene sequence: CDR1 SGHTA, CDR2 FQGTGA. CDR3: CASSWGRGEQYF. The CDR3 DNA reads TGTGCCAGCAGCTGGGGGAGGGGCGAGCAGTACTTC.

The chain is built from TRBV12-3 or TRBV12-4 and TRBJ1-5; D gene uncertain. V shed 3 bases and J shed 5 bases, with 14 bases lying between them. There are 15 residues in the CDR3. DNA of the CDR3: TGTGCCAGCAGTTTGACCTGGGAGAAGGATCAGCCCCAGCATTTT. Amino acids: CASSLTWEKDQPQHF.

Only a few counts were recorded for this clonotype. Here the CDR3 reads CASSYPGGPYEQYF. Here the CDR3 DNA reads TGTGCCAGCAGTTACCCTGGGGGCCCCTACGAGCAGTACTTC. The V and J genes are TRBV7-2 and TRBJ2-7, with TRBD1 as a possible D gene (6 bases). This CDR3 spans 14 amino acids. The V end was cut by 6 bases, the J end by 2 bases, with 14 bases between. Germline values: CDR1 SGHTA, CDR2 FQGNSA.

The genes are TRBV5-1 and TRBJ2-3; TRBD2 agrees at 14 bases. Per germline, CDR1 SGHRS and CDR2 YFSETQ. CDR3 length: 17 residues. The J segment lost 4 bases and the V segment lost 3 bases, leaving 7 bases of the junction unmatched. The CDR3 region is CASSSPTSGRGADTQYF. In DNA form, the CDR3 reads TGCGCCAGCAGCTCCCCGACTAGCGGGAGGGGGGCAGATACGCAGTATTTT.

The rearrangement links TRBV12-3 or TRBV12-4 to TRBJ2-7; D is ambiguous. CDR3 length: 13 residues. V was shortened by 3 bases and J by 2 bases, with 8 bases between the two germline ends. CDR3 residues: CASSFTATYEQYF. The CDR3 DNA sequence: TGTGCCAGCAGTTTCACGGCCACCTACGAGCAGTACTTC.

This rearrangement joins TRBV4-3 to TRBJ2-7, with 10 bases that match TRBD2. The CDR3 runs 15 residues. Germline CDR1 is LGHNA and CDR2 is YSLEER. Trimming at V came to 1 base and at J to 2 bases, leaving 2 bases not matched to a gene. The CDR3 DNA follows: TGCGCCAGCAGCCAAGCTAGCGGGAGCCCCTACGAGCAGTACTTC. Its translation: CASSQASGSPYEQYF.

This clonotype was seen repeatedly, ten times or more. The V gene is TRBV29-1, the J gene TRBJ1-1, with D unclear. CDR3 length: 13 residues. CDR1 and CDR2 (germline): SQVTM, ANQGSEA. The V end lost 3 bases, the J end lost 0 bases, and 8 bases lay between the germline ends. The CDR3: CSVDRQLNTEAFF. CDR3 nucleotides: TGCAGCGTTGACAGGCAGCTGAACACTGAAGCTTTCTTT.

J is TRBJ2-4 and V is TRBV20-1; D is possibly TRBD1 (5 bases). Trimming stripped 1 base from V and 0 bases from J, with 7 bases between. CDR1 DFQATT and CDR2 SNEGSKA come from the germline V gene (reference sequence). This CDR3 comprises 14 residues. CDR3 region: CSARVRGAKNIQYF. The CDR3 DNA reads TGCAGTGCTAGAGTTAGGGGAGCCAAAAACATTCAGTACTTC.

The V call is TRBV18, the J call TRBJ2-3; D may be TRBD1 (5 bases). The CDR3 runs to 16 residues. Trimming removed 0 bases at V and 0 bases at J, with 10 bases between. The germline V gene encodes CDR1 KGHSH and CDR2 LQKENI. DNA for the CDR3: TGTGCCAGCTCACCACCGCGGACACTAAGCACAGATACGCAGTATTTT. This codes for CASSPPRTLSTDTQYF. Drawing the rest from reference TRBV18 and TRBJ2-3, the complete variable domain is NAGVMQNPRHLVRRRGQEARLRCSPMKGHSHVYWYRQLPEEGLKFMVYLQKENIIDESGMPKERFSAEFPKEGPSILRIQQVVRGDSAAYFCASSPPRTLSTDTQYFGPGTRLTVL.

Turning to this clonotype: It may be a read error: a sequence one base away is much more abundant. The V gene is TRBV5-5, the J gene TRBJ2-3; possibly TRBD2 for D (5 bases). V was shortened by 3 bases and J by 2 bases, with 16 bases between the two germline ends. CDR3 length equals 16 residues. From germline, CDR1 is SGHKS and CDR2 YYEKEE (reference sequence). In DNA, the CDR3 is TGTGCCAGCAGCTCCCGGAGCAGCGGAGTCACAGATACGCAGTATTTT. This sequence encodes CASSSRSSGVTDTQYF.

This clonotype has more than one count but fewer than ten. The CDR3 DNA is TGTGCCAGCAGTTTGGGGGCGGCGTGGAATGAGCAGTTCTTC. This gives the protein CASSLGAAWNEQFF. J is TRBJ2-1 and V is TRBV12-3 or TRBV12-4, with D tentatively TRBD1 (6 bases). The CDR3 runs 14 residues. The germline V and J ends were trimmed by 3 bases and 7 bases, with 13 bases remaining between them.

The sample holds a few counts of this clonotype. The chain combines TRBV2 with TRBJ1-1, with D possibly matching TRBD1 (5 bases). V shed 4 bases and J shed 5 bases, with 11 bases lying between them. The CDR3 is 13 residues long. The germline V gene has CDR1 SNHLY and CDR2 FYNNEI. The CDR3 loop reads CASSVDSGTEAFF. The CDR3 DNA sequence: TGTGCCAGCAGTGTTGACAGCGGAACTGAAGCTTTCTTT.

CDR3 nucleotide sequence: TGTGCCTGGAGTCCGGGGCCAAACACTGAAGCTTTCTTT. Its protein product is CAWSPGPNTEAFF. The V call is TRBV30, the J call TRBJ1-1, with D perhaps TRBD1 (5 bases). Germline V gene sequence: CDR1 GTSNPN, CDR2 SVGIG (reference sequence). The V end lost 2 bases, the J end lost 2 bases, and 9 bases lay between the germline ends. This CDR3 has 13 residues.

V usage is TRBV29-1 and J usage is TRBJ1-2, with 9 bases aligning to TRBD1. V dropped 5 bases and J dropped 5; count of bases not matched to a gene: 6. Germline assignment: CDR1 SQVTM and CDR2 ANQGSEA. This CDR3 is built from 13 residues. CDR3 nucleotide sequence: TGCAGCGTTATACAGGGGGCAAGTTATGGCTACACCTTC. Translation gives CSVIQGASYGYTF. The whole variable domain, remainder taken from reference TRBV29-1 and TRBJ1-2, is SAVISQKPSRDICQRGTSLTIQCQVDSQVTMMFWYRQQPGQSLTLIATANQGSEATYESGFVIDKFPISRPNLTFSTLTVSNMSPEDSSIYLCSVIQGASYGYTFGSGTRLTVV.

This clonotype was recorded many times. V gene TRBV9 combines with J gene TRBJ2-7; 11 bases line up with TRBD2. This CDR3 contains 14 residues. Germline assignment: CDR1 SGDLS and CDR2 YYNGEE. V dropped 2 bases and J dropped 7; count of bases not matched to a gene: 5. As DNA, the CDR3 is TGTGCCAGCAGCGTGGGACTAGCGGAGTCAGAGCAGTACTTC. This gives the protein CASSVGLAESEQYF.